This T cell receptor (beta chain) was obtained from a study of blood T cell repertoires in COVID-19. The assay was immunoSEQ multiplex PCR, and TCRdb's table has in-frame clones only and misses some. In the table there are about 440,000 clones, around 88% of which are singletons. Germline loops: CDR1 LGHDT, CDR2 YNNKEL (reference sequence). Germline trimming cut 0 bases from V and 6 bases from J; bases unmatched to any gene: 6. CDR3 size: 17 residues. V usage is TRBV3-1 (or the pseudogene TRBV3-2) and J usage is TRBJ2-1; 12 bases are a match to TRBD2. This TCR was recovered from a woman aged 50 to 60 with COVID-19, enrolled during active disease. Sequenced material: peripheral blood. CDR3 nucleotides: TGTGCCAGCAGCCAAGATCCTAGCGGGGGGGGTTCCAATGAGCAGTTCTTC. Amino acids: CASSQDPSGGGSNEQFF.